This passage covers 6 T cell receptor beta chains from one sample sequenced in a study of T cell repertoires in aging, cancer and after chemotherapy. A mixed TRB-A/B primer pool amplified rearranged TRB by multiplex touch-down PCR. Each CDR3 protein is one row after TCRdb ran MiXCR on the multiplex PCR reads. The data show about 9,600 distinct CDR3 sequences, with about 25% seen just once and 1% to 1.5% held by the top ten. Peripheral blood genomic DNA, not sorted cells or RNA, was the template. Sequenced: blood. Every receptor here comes from a human donor in good health.

In this sample, this clonotype turned up a few times. The chain is built from TRBV4-1 and TRBJ2-1; D is unresolved. CDR3 size: 16 residues. The germline V gene encodes CDR1 MGHRA and CDR2 YSYEKL. Trimming stripped 2 bases from V and 3 bases from J, with 14 bases between. The chain's CDR3 is CASSQPARSSYNEQFF. The CDR3 coding sequence is TGCGCCAGCAGCCAACCAGCCCGGTCTAGCTACAATGAGCAGTTCTTC.

By frequency in the sample, this clonotype is medium-sized. This chain links TRBV19 with TRBJ1-5, with D perhaps TRBD1 (5 bases). V was cut by 3 bases and J by 6 bases, with 6 bases left in between. The germline gives CDR1 LNHDA, CDR2 SQIVND (reference sequence). There are 12 residues in the CDR3. The CDR3 sequence is CASSIGGQPQHF. CDR3 DNA sequence: TGTGCCAGTAGTATCGGGGGTCAGCCCCAGCATTTT.

This clonotype showed up just a few times. The chain joins TRBV11-3 to TRBJ2-7; possibly TRBD1 or TRBD2 for D (5 bases each). Trimming stripped 5 bases from V and 5 bases from J, with 10 bases between. Germline V gene data show CDR1 as SGHNT and CDR2 as YENEEA. The CDR3 totals 12 residues. The CDR3 region has the DNA TGTGCCAGCAGCCTGGGGGTACACGAGCAGTACTTC. Its protein product is CASSLGVHEQYF.

The chain couples TRBV12-3 or TRBV12-4 to TRBJ2-3; 7 nucleotides align to TRBD2. Germline trimming cut 9 bases from V and 4 bases from J; bases unmatched to any gene: 10. CDR3 length: 14 amino acids. CDR3 DNA: TGTGCCAGTTCGAGCGGGGTTAGACCAGATACGCAGTATTTT. Encoded protein: CASSSGVRPDTQYF.

The chain uses TRBV20-1 and TRBJ2-1; the D gene is possibly TRBD1 (6 bases). Germline CDR1 DFQATT, CDR2 SNEGSKA (reference sequence). The CDR3 runs 13 residues. V lost 5 bases and J lost 8, with 16 bases in between. The CDR3 DNA is TGCAGTGCTTCTGGGACCCAGGGGTATGAGCAGTTCTTC. It specifies CSASGTQGYEQFF.

The table lists this clonotype with a count of one. Given a much more abundant clone one base away, this may be a read error. J is TRBJ2-7 and V is TRBV6-5; D unresolved. Trimming took off 4 bases at V and 5 bases at J, with 12 bases between the two ends. The CDR3 loop spans 13 amino acids. Germline values: CDR1 MNHEY, CDR2 SVGAGI. This CDR3 reads CASSWERVDEQYF. For the CDR3, the DNA is TGTGCCAGCAGTTGGGAAAGGGTCGACGAGCAGTACTTC.